The 25 T cell receptor beta chains given below trace back to one sample, sequenced in a study of a mutant IDH1 vaccine in newly diagnosed glioma. No cognate antigen is known for these TCRs. The assay was immunoSEQ multiplex PCR, and TCRdb's table has in-frame clones only and misses some. The repertoire includes about 94,000 clones, about nine tenths of them detected once, and 0.75% to 0.95% sits in the top ten. Regarding time point: week 47, end of study. Vaccine doses each comprised 300 ug of mutant IDH1 20-mer peptide, with topical imiquimod. The source material was PBMCs, sampled from a glioma patient whose treatment included an IDH1 peptide vaccine. The receptors here all came from a woman between 50 and 59 years old with glioma.

The gene calls are TRBV12-5 and TRBJ1-2; no reliable D call. The CDR3 runs 14 residues. From germline, CDR1 is LGHNT and CDR2 FRNRAP. Trimming took off 6 bases at V and 2 bases at J, with 13 bases between the two ends. The CDR3, as DNA: TGTGCTAGTGGGTCCCCTACAGAGAACTATGGCTACACCTTC. Its translation: CASGSPTENYGYTF.

This chain joins TRBV7-9 and TRBJ2-7; 8 bases map to TRBD2. V was clipped by 4 bases and J by 1 base; unmatched bases: 3. The CDR3 is 14 residues long. Germline V gene sequence: CDR1 SEHNR, CDR2 FQNEAQ (reference sequence). CDR3 protein: CASSSSGLSYEQYF. Written as DNA, the CDR3 is TGTGCCAGCAGCTCTAGCGGGCTATCCTACGAGCAGTACTTC.

This clone has only one observation. The J gene is TRBJ1-1, the V gene TRBV27; no firm D call. CDR3 length: 14 amino acids. Trimming shortened V by 2 bases and J by 4 bases, and 11 bases separated the two germline ends. The germline gives CDR1 MNHEY, CDR2 SMNVEV (reference sequence). CDR3 DNA sequence: TGTGCCAGCAGTTTAACTCCCGGAGGCACTGAAGCTTTCTTT. It is translated as CASSLTPGGTEAFF.

The chain links TRBV30 to TRBJ2-7, with D possibly TRBD1 on 5 matching bases. The germline CDR1 and CDR2 sequences are GTSNPN and SVGIG (reference sequence). The CDR3 sequence is 12 residues long. V shed 4 bases and J shed 2 bases, with 9 bases lying between them. This CDR3 is CAWTDNPYEQYF. For the CDR3, the DNA is TGTGCCTGGACGGACAATCCCTACGAGCAGTACTTC.

The V and J genes are TRBV5-5 and TRBJ1-6; 8 nucleotides align to TRBD1. The CDR3 is 14 amino acids. Per the germline V gene, CDR1 is SGHKS and CDR2 is YYEKEE (reference sequence). V lost 4 bases and J lost 8; bases outside the gene matches: 5. CDR3 in amino acids: CASSPGQVDSPLHF. CDR3 nucleotides: TGTGCCAGCAGCCCGGGACAGGTGGATTCACCCCTCCACTTT. The whole variable domain, filled in from reference TRBV5-5 and TRBJ1-6, reads DAGVTQSPTHLIKTRGQQVTLRCSPISGHKSVSWYQQVLGQGPQFIFQYYEKEERGRGNFPDRFSARQFPNYSSELNVNALLLGDSALYLCASSPGQVDSPLHFGNGTRLTVT.

This rearrangement joins TRBV6-6 to TRBJ1-2; 9 bases line up with TRBD1. CDR1 is MNHNY, CDR2 SVGAGI, per germline (reference sequence). J was trimmed by 8 bases and V by 3 bases; bases with no gene match: 7. The CDR3 covers 14 residues. In DNA form, the CDR3 reads TGTGCCAGCAGTTATACGGGACAGGGCCCCGGCTACACCTTC. Translated: CASSYTGQGPGYTF.

The chain uses TRBV18 and TRBJ2-1; tentatively, D is TRBD2 (6 bases). The CDR3 has 15 residues. The V end lost 2 bases, the J end lost 1 base, and 9 bases lay between the germline ends. The germline gives CDR1 KGHSH, CDR2 LQKENI. DNA of the CDR3: TGTGCCAGCTCACCAAGCGGGTTATCCTACAATGAGCAGTTCTTC. Its protein is CASSPSGLSYNEQFF.

The chain has TRBV27 and TRBJ2-2; tentatively, D is TRBD2 (5 bases). The germline V gene encodes CDR1 MNHEY and CDR2 SMNVEV (reference sequence). This CDR3 has 13 amino acids. Trimming pared 3 bases from V and 6 bases from J, leaving 8 bases between. The CDR3 nucleotides are TGTGCCAGCAGTTTCCCCGGGGCCGGGGAGCTGTTTTTT. It yields the protein CASSFPGAGELFF.

This sequence joins TRBV10-3 and TRBJ1-3, with unresolved D. V was shortened by 5 bases and J by 0 bases, with 8 bases between the two germline ends. The length of the CDR3 is 14 residues. The germline CDR1 and CDR2 sequences are ENHRY and SYGVKD. DNA for the CDR3: TGTGCCATCAGTTCTCCTAGCTCTGGAAACACCATATATTTT. Translated, it gives CAISSPSSGNTIYF.

This clone was found a few times. The DNA of the CDR3 is TGCGCCAGCAGCTCCTCTAGCGGGAGGAACCCCCCCGGAGCTTTCTTT. Its translation: CASSSSSGRNPPGAFF. This chain joins TRBV5-1 and TRBJ1-1; D gene ambiguous. There are 16 residues in the CDR3. Germline assignment: CDR1 SGHRS and CDR2 YFSETQ. Trimming removed 3 bases at V and 10 bases at J, with 25 bases between.

This chain joins TRBV5-4 and TRBJ2-2; D could derive from TRBD1 or TRBD2 (6 bases each). With 0 bases removed from V and 0 bases from J, the gap between germline ends came to 9 bases. The germline V gene encodes CDR1 SGHNT and CDR2 YYREEE (reference sequence). CDR3 size: 16 residues. CDR3 residues: CASSLAGGANTGELFF. CDR3 DNA sequence: TGTGCCAGCAGCTTGGCCGGGGGCGCGAACACCGGGGAGCTGTTTTTT.

The V gene is TRBV29-1, the J gene TRBJ2-5, with 9 bases lining up with TRBD1. With V trimmed by 5 bases and J by 11 bases, 12 bases remained unmatched. Per the germline V gene, CDR1 is SQVTM and CDR2 is ANQGSEA. The CDR3 consists of 13 residues. CDR3 region: CSVWDRDSKEQYF. Written as DNA, the CDR3 is TGCAGCGTTTGGGACAGGGATTCGAAAGAGCAGTACTTC. Looking up the rest from reference TRBV29-1 and TRBJ2-5 gives the full variable domain: SAVISQKPSRDICQRGTSLTIQCQVDSQVTMMFWYRQQPGQSLTLIATANQGSEATYESGFVIDKFPISRPNLTFSTLTVSNMSPEDSSIYLCSVWDRDSKEQYFGPGTRLLVL.

The chain's CDR3 is CASSSVRQEYTGELFF. The DNA for the CDR3 is TGCGCCAGCAGCTCGGTCCGACAGGAATACACCGGGGAGCTGTTTTTT. The V gene is TRBV5-1, the J gene TRBJ2-2, with D possibly TRBD1 on 6 matching bases. Between the trimmed V and J ends, which lost 3 bases and 3 bases, there was a span of 15 bases. Germline V gene data show CDR1 as SGHRS and CDR2 as YFSETQ. The CDR3 has 16 residues.

The V and J genes are TRBV11-1 and TRBJ2-1; D is perhaps TRBD1 or TRBD2 (8 bases each). CDR3 length: 17 residues. V lost 5 bases and J 6 bases, leaving 23 bases between the germline ends. Per germline, CDR1 SGHAT and CDR2 FQDESV (reference sequence). The CDR3 region is CASSAGGRGLFTNEQFF. The CDR3, as DNA: TGTGCCAGCAGCGCGGGGGGCAGGGGGCTTTTTACCAATGAGCAGTTCTTC. Together with reference TRBV11-1 and TRBJ2-1, the CDR3 gives the full variable domain: EAEVAQSPRYKITEKSQAVAFWCDPISGHATLYWYRQILGQGPELLVQFQDESVVDDSQLPKDRFSAERLKGVDSTLKIQPAELGDSAMYLCASSAGGRGLFTNEQFFGPGTRLTVL.

The chain uses TRBV7-2 and TRBJ2-1; possible D gene TRBD2, 6 bases. Per the germline V gene, CDR1 is SGHTA and CDR2 is FQGNSA. The germline V and J ends were trimmed by 3 bases and 6 bases, with 9 bases remaining between them. The CDR3 is 13 residues long. The CDR3 DNA follows: TGTGCCAGCAGCTTCCGGGGGAGCAATGAGCAGTTCTTC. It is translated as CASSFRGSNEQFF.

V gene TRBV5-8 combines with J gene TRBJ1-3; no clear D gene. The length of the CDR3 is 15 residues. V was cut by 5 bases and J by 0 bases, with 12 bases left in between. The germline V gene has CDR1 SGHTS and CDR2 YDEGEE. The CDR3 DNA sequence: TGTGCCAGCAGTTCGGACTCCCGCTCTGGAAACACCATATATTTT. It codes for CASSSDSRSGNTIYF.

The genes are TRBV19 and TRBJ2-5, with 8 bases that match TRBD1. CDR1 is LNHDA and CDR2 is SQIVND in the germline V gene (reference sequence). CDR3 length equals 15 residues. V lost 5 bases, J lost 1 base, and 6 bases stayed unmatched. CDR3 protein: CASSVRGQGQETQYF. In DNA form, the CDR3 reads TGTGCCAGTAGTGTTCGCGGACAGGGCCAAGAGACCCAGTACTTC.

This clone was seen just once. The chain uses TRBV10-3 and TRBJ1-4; 9 bases are shared with TRBD1. Germline V gene sequence: CDR1 ENHRY, CDR2 SYGVKD. The CDR3 contains 16 residues. The V segment lost 3 bases and the J segment 6 bases; nucleotides outside the gene matches: 8. The CDR3 bases are TGTGCCATCAGTGAAGCCGGGACAGGGACTTATGAAAAACTGTTTTTT. Translating it yields CAISEAGTGTYEKLFF.

This clone has more than one count but fewer than ten. This chain joins TRBV25-1 and TRBJ1-5; a possible D gene is TRBD1 (5 bases). V dropped 1 base and J dropped 6 bases, with 7 bases sitting between them. The CDR3 spans 13 residues. Germline-derived CDR1 and CDR2 are MGHDK and SYGVNS. CDR3 in amino acids: CASSESGVQPQHF. CDR3 coding DNA: TGTGCCAGCAGTGAATCGGGGGTTCAGCCCCAGCATTTT.

The rearrangement links TRBV5-1 to TRBJ2-2; the match to TRBD2 covers 10 bases. Germline V lookup: CDR1 SGHRS, CDR2 YFSETQ. Trimming at V came to 1 base and at J to 4 bases, leaving 4 bases not matched to a gene. This CDR3 is built from 16 residues. The CDR3 sequence is CASSLRLAGGTGELFF. The CDR3 DNA reads TGCGCCAGCAGCTTGAGACTAGCGGGTGGCACCGGGGAGCTGTTTTTT.

In the case of this clone: This specimen includes other DNA sequences encoding the same CDR3. The genes are TRBV5-4 and TRBJ2-1, with 13 bases aligning to TRBD2. Germline lookup yields CDR1 SGHNT and CDR2 YYREEE (reference sequence). CDR3 size: 16 residues. Trimming removed 0 bases from V and 3 bases from J; junction bases left unmatched: 0. The CDR3 region is CASSLGTSGSYNEQFF. CDR3 sequence (DNA): TGTGCCAGCAGCTTGGGGACTAGCGGGAGCTACAATGAGCAGTTCTTC.

The chain is built from TRBV19 and TRBJ2-4, with D possibly being TRBD1 (5 bases). In germline, CDR1 is LNHDA, CDR2 SQIVND (reference sequence). Trimming removed 1 base at V and 5 bases at J, with 9 bases between. CDR3 length equals 14 residues. CDR3 bases: TGTGCCAGTAGTATAGGGGGCGCGGAAAACATTCAGTACTTC. It is translated as CASSIGGAENIQYF.

The V gene is TRBV5-6, the J gene TRBJ2-7; possible D gene TRBD1, 6 bases. Trimming took 6 bases from V and 2 from J, leaving 15 bases between them. The CDR3 is 14 residues long. Germline V gene data show CDR1 as SGHDT and CDR2 as YYEEEE. For the CDR3, the DNA is TGTGCCAGCACCTGGACAGATTCTACCTACGAGCAGTACTTC. Its protein product is CASTWTDSTYEQYF.

The CDR3 loop is CASSRDLYNSPLHF. Here the CDR3 DNA reads TGCGCCAGCAGCCGGGACCTCTATAATTCACCCCTCCACTTT. This chain links TRBV5-1 with TRBJ1-6; the D gene is possibly TRBD1 (5 bases). Per the germline V gene, CDR1 is SGHRS and CDR2 is YFSETQ. Trimming removed 4 bases at V and 3 bases at J, with 8 bases between. CDR3 length equals 14 residues.

The CDR3 bases are TGTGCCATCAGTGAGGGCCAGGGGATGGATGGCTACACCTTC. Its translation is CAISEGQGMDGYTF. The chain combines TRBV10-3 with TRBJ1-2; perhaps TRBD1 as D (6 bases). Germline V CDR1 and CDR2: ENHRY, SYGVKD. The V and J ends lost 2 bases and 6 bases respectively, with 13 bases between them. The length of the CDR3 is 14 residues.